The clone carrying this TCR beta chain was observed a handful of times. No antigen is known for it. The data stem from a study of T cell repertoires in cytomegalovirus infection. General study results and limits: The ex vivo response was dominated by HLA-C-restricted CMV-specific TCR beta clonotypes.

TCRdb fed the reads into MiXCR, producing one record per CDR3 protein. This table holds fewer than 550,000 distinct CDR3 sequences, about a third found once. Germline CDR1 SGHTA, CDR2 FQGNSA. Trimming shortened V by 4 bases and J by 6 bases, and 10 bases separated the two germline ends. CDR3 length: 12 amino acids. Sequencing was done on a sample of PBMCs. The gene calls are TRBV7-2 and TRBJ2-7, with D perhaps given as TRBD1 or TRBD2 (7 bases each). The TCR sequence derives from a human donor in good health (CMV status not recorded). Some clones in this sample may be carry-over from other donors' samples. The DNA of the CDR3 is TGTGCCAGCAGCTCAGGGGGGGCCGAGCAGTACTTC. Protein sequence: CASSSGGAEQYF.